This is a list of T cell receptor beta chains from one sample in a study of control samples from healthy donors and cancer patients. TCRdb keeps only in-frame clones here, not all; method: immunoSEQ multiplex PCR. The sample lists about 140,000 clones, 92% occurring once. The sample consisted of blood. The receptors were sampled from a man aged 25 to 45 in good health. Both conserved end residues are part of each CDR3. Each record gives: J gene, D gene, V gene, clone size, CDR3 protein, CDR3 DNA. The D gene is left open where the match is weak. Some rows have no size entry. The others give once, few or many, or a class for an expanded clone.

TRBJ2-7 TRBD1 TRBV19 . CASASGTGPYEQYF TGTGCCAGTGCGTCCGGGACAGGCCCCTACGAGCAGTACTTC
TRBJ2-2 . TRBV30 . CAWSSGREVTGELFF TGTGCCTGGAGTAGTGGGCGCGAGGTCACCGGGGAGCTGTTTTTT
TRBJ1-6 . TRBV7-9 . CASSFSGNRDSPLHF TGTGCCAGCAGTTTTAGCGGGAATCGTGATTCACCCCTCCACTTT
TRBJ2-2 . TRBV2 . CASSADSNGELFF TGTGCCAGCAGCGCAGACAGTAACGGGGAGCTGTTTTTT
TRBJ1-6 . TRBV2 . CASSEVTMTINNSPLHF TGTGCCAGCAGTGAAGTTACGATGACAATTAATAATTCACCCCTCCACTTT
TRBJ2-7 . TRBV18 . CASSPLDRYEQYF TGTGCCAGCTCCCCACTAGACCGCTACGAGCAGTACTTC
TRBJ2-4 . TRBV7-8 . CASSSLRDRRWQTKNIQYF TGTGCCAGCAGCTCACTCCGGGACCGCCGGTGGCAAACCAAAAACATTCAGTACTTC
TRBJ2-1 TRBD2 TRBV10-3 . CAISESVRGRRNEQFF TGTGCCATCAGTGAGTCGGTTCGCGGGAGAAGGAATGAGCAGTTCTTC
TRBJ2-3 . TRBV5-1 . CASSPLLTSTDTQYF TGCGCCAGCAGCCCGCTCTTAACTAGCACAGATACGCAGTATTTT
TRBJ2-1 . TRBV28 . CASSFRGPSSYNEQFF TGTGCCAGCAGTTTCCGGGGGCCTAGCTCCTACAATGAGCAGTTCTTC
TRBJ2-1 TRBD2 TRBV29-1 once CSVLAGVVRNEQFF TGCAGCGTTCTAGCGGGAGTTGTTAGGAATGAGCAGTTCTTC
TRBJ1-1 . TRBV11-2 . CASRTVGGKDTEAFF TGTGCCAGCAGGACGGTCGGGGGGAAGGACACTGAAGCTTTCTTT
TRBJ1-1 TRBD1 TRBV28 . CASSLLDRALGTEAFF TGTGCCAGCAGTCTTCTGGACAGGGCTTTGGGCACTGAAGCTTTCTTT
TRBJ2-2 TRBD2 TRBV5-4 . CASSAGLANTGELFF TGTGCCAGCAGCGCGGGACTAGCGAACACCGGGGAGCTGTTTTTT
TRBJ2-3 . TRBV11-2 once CASSLVADTQYF TGTGCCAGCAGCTTAGTAGCGGATACGCAGTATTTT
TRBJ2-5 . TRBV7-9 . CASSFDRQETQYF TGTGCCAGCAGCTTCGACAGGCAAGAGACCCAGTACTTC
TRBJ2-5 . TRBV6-4 . CASSEGPQETQYF TGTGCCAGCAGTGAGGGACCCCAAGAGACCCAGTACTTC
TRBJ2-2 . TRBV9 . CASSVEIGAGTGELFF TGTGCCAGCAGCGTAGAGATAGGGGCGGGAACCGGGGAGCTGTTTTTT